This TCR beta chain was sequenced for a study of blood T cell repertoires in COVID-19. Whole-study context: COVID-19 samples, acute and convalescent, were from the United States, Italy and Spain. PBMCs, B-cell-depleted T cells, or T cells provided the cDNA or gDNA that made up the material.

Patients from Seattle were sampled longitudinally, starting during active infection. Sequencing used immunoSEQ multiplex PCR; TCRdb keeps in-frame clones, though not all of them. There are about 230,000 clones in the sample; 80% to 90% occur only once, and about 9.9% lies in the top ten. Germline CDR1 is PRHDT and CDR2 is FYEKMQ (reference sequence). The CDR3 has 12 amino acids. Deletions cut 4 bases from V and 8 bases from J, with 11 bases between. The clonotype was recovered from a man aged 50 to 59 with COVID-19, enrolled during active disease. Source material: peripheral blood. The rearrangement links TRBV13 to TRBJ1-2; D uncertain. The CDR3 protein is CASSSNGVGYTF. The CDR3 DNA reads TGTGCCAGCAGCTCGAACGGGGTCGGCTACACCTTC.